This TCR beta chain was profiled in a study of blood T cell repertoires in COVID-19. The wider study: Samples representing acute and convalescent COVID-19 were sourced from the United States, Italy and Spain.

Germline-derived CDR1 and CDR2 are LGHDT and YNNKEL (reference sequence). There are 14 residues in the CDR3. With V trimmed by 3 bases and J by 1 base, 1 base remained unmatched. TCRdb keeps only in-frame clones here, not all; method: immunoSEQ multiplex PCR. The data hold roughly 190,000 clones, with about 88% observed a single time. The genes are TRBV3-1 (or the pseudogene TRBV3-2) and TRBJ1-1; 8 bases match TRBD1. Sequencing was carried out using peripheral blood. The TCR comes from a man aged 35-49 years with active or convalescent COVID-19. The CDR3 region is CASSHGTGNTEAFF. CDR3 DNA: TGTGCCAGCAGCCACGGGACAGGGAACACTGAAGCTTTCTTT.